Listed below are T cell receptor beta chains from one sample, sequenced in a study of spatial heterogeneity in lung cancer. TCRdb itself ran the 5' RACE reads through MiXCR, one entry per CDR3 protein. The sample includes over 50,000 distinct CDR3 sequences, about 6.6% seen only once; the top ten take 14% to 15%. The input for sequencing was PBMCs, taken at surgery. These receptors all come from a female donor with early-stage non-small cell lung cancer. CDR3s include the opening cysteine and the closing phenylalanine or tryptophan. A D gene is named only where the DNA matches it firmly. Size tells how often a clone was seen (once, few, many) or the class of an expanded clone, and some rows leave it out.

TRBD1	TRBJ1-6	TRBV7-2	15	few	CASSLYGQGNSPLHF	TGTGCCAGCAGCTTATACGGACAGGGGAATTCACCCCTCCACTTT
NA	TRBJ2-7	TRBV20-1	13	NA	CGAGPSSSYEQYF	TGCGGTGCTGGCCCGAGTAGCTCCTACGAGCAGTACTTC
NA	TRBJ2-3	TRBV6-6	13	NA	CASMVGSTDTQYF	TGTGCCAGCATGGTAGGGAGCACAGATACGCAGTATTTT
NA	TRBJ1-4	TRBV7-2	15	many	CASTSSGTNNEKLFF	TGTGCCAGTACCTCCTCCGGGACGAATAATGAAAAACTGTTTTTT
TRBD1	TRBJ1-1	TRBV2	14	many	CATPRTGGNTEAFF	TGTGCCACCCCGAGGACAGGAGGGAACACTGAAGCTTTCTTT
TRBD2	TRBJ2-1	TRBV9	16	many	CASSVTGTSGGPEQFF	TGTGCCAGCAGCGTGACGGGGACTAGCGGGGGTCCTGAGCAGTTCTTC
NA	TRBJ1-1	TRBV20-1	11	many	CSARDPPEAFF	TGCAGTGCTAGAGATCCGCCTGAAGCTTTCTTT
NA	TRBJ2-6	TRBV5-1	15	few	CASSFSGTGANVLTF	TGCGCCAGCAGCTTTAGCGGAACTGGGGCCAACGTCCTGACTTTC
NA	TRBJ2-1	TRBV20-1	11	many	CSAQSYNEQFF	TGCAGTGCCCAATCCTACAATGAGCAGTTCTTC
NA	TRBJ2-5	TRBV3-1	12	many	CASSQGGWAQYF	TGTGCCAGCAGCCAAGGAGGATGGGCCCAGTACTTC
NA	TRBJ1-5	TRBV6-2/TRBV6-3	14	many	CASTLDSSNQPQHF	TGTGCCAGCACCCTCGACAGTAGCAATCAGCCCCAGCATTTT
TRBD1	TRBJ2-5	TRBV10-2	15	many	CASSPLDREEETQYF	TGCGCCAGCAGCCCTCTGGACAGGGAGGAGGAGACCCAGTACTTC
NA	TRBJ1-1	TRBV20-1	13	many	CSANRGLNTEAFF	TGCAGTGCTAACCGGGGATTGAACACTGAAGCTTTCTTT
NA	TRBJ2-3	TRBV28	15	few	CASIPTGLPTDTQYF	TGTGCCAGCATTCCGACAGGACTCCCCACAGATACGCAGTATTTT
NA	TRBJ1-2	TRBV20-1	15	many	CSARRLDSLNYGYTF	TGCAGTGCTAGACGCCTAGACAGCCTTAACTATGGCTACACCTTC
TRBD2	TRBJ2-1	TRBV11-2	20	NA	CASSPKYPTSGRGTYNEQFF	TGTGCCAGCAGCCCCAAGTACCCCACTAGCGGGAGGGGCACCTACAATGAGCAGTTCTTC
NA	TRBJ2-1	TRBV20-1	15	many	CSVPNPSSSYNEQFF	TGCAGTGTACCGAACCCCTCAAGCTCCTACAATGAGCAGTTCTTC
NA	TRBJ2-5	TRBV7-2	14	NA	CASSPGGAQETQYF	TGTGCCAGCAGCCCCGGGGGTGCACAAGAGACCCAGTACTTC